Listed below are T cell receptor beta chains from one sample, sequenced in a study of breast tumors, draining lymph nodes, adjacent tissues. TCRdb re-called the multiplex PCR reads through MiXCR, storing one row per CDR3 protein. The sample contains around 13,000 distinct CDR3 sequences, approximately 70% of which appear only once. Sequenced: tumor-adjacent breast tissue. These receptor sequences come from a female donor with breast cancer. Some clones in this sample may be carry-over from other donors' samples. Both conserved end residues are part of each CDR3. The order of the fields is CDR3 DNA, CDR3 protein, clone size, J gene, D gene, V gene. D genes are given only for firm matches. Clone size appears in some rows only: once, few, many, or a class for an expanded clone.

TGTGCCAGCAGCTTAAGCGGGAGCTCCTACAATGAGCAGTTCTTC,CASSLSGSSYNEQFF,NA,TRBJ2-1,TRBD2,TRBV7-3
TGTGCCAGCACCCGACAGGGGGGGTCCTACGAGCAGTACTTC,CASTRQGGSYEQYF,few,TRBJ2-7,TRBD1,TRBV7-2
TGCGCCAGCAGCGGAGGGGACAGGGCAGGGGCCAACGTCCTGACTTTC,CASSGGDRAGANVLTF,NA,TRBJ2-6,TRBD1,TRBV5-1
TGTGCCAGCAGCTTAAGCGGAACTAGCACAGATACGCAGTATTTT,CASSLSGTSTDTQYF,NA,TRBJ2-3,NA,TRBV7-3
TGCGCCAGCAGCTCGGGACTAGCGGGAGAGGGCGATACGCAGTATTTT,CASSSGLAGEGDTQYF,NA,TRBJ2-3,TRBD2,TRBV5-1
TGTGCCAGCAGTACTCGACTCTACGAGCAGTACTTC,CASSTRLYEQYF,NA,TRBJ2-7,NA,TRBV12-3/TRBV12-4
TGTGCCAGCAGCCGACAGGGGAGGTTTGAGACCCAGTACTTC,CASSRQGRFETQYF,NA,TRBJ2-5,TRBD1,TRBV2
TGCAGCGGAGTTCACGAGCAGTACTTC,CSGVHEQYF,few,TRBJ2-7,NA,TRBV29-1
TGTGCCAGCAGTCTCCAGACAGGTCGCTACGAGCAGTACTTC,CASSLQTGRYEQYF,NA,TRBJ2-7,NA,TRBV12-3/TRBV12-4
TGCAGTGCTAATCCGGGCTCCTACAATGAGCAGTTCTTC,CSANPGSYNEQFF,NA,TRBJ2-1,NA,TRBV20-1
TGTGCCAGCAGCCCAGGACGGATGACAACTAATGAAAAACTGTTTTTT,CASSPGRMTTNEKLFF,NA,TRBJ1-4,NA,TRBV12-3/TRBV12-4
TGTGCCAGCAGCTTAGGGGCGGGAGCTGTAGAGACCCAGTACTTC,CASSLGAGAVETQYF,NA,TRBJ2-5,TRBD2,TRBV7-7
TGCAGTGCTAGTTGGACTAGCTACAATGAGCAGTTCTTC,CSASWTSYNEQFF,few,TRBJ2-1,TRBD2,TRBV20-1
TGCGCCAGCAGCTCGGAGGGGACTAGCAGCAATGAGCAGTTCTTC,CASSSEGTSSNEQFF,NA,TRBJ2-1,TRBD2,TRBV5-1
TGCAGTGCTATGCAGGGGAGCAATCAGCCCCAGCATTTT,CSAMQGSNQPQHF,medium-sized,TRBJ1-5,NA,TRBV20-1
TGCAGTGCGACTAGCGGACAAGAGACCCAGTACTTC,CSATSGQETQYF,NA,TRBJ2-5,TRBD2,TRBV20-1
TGTGCCAGCAGTTCCCCCTACCCCCTTAATACCCGGTCCGAGCAGTACTTC,CASSSPYPLNTRSEQYF,medium-sized,TRBJ2-7,NA,TRBV12-3/TRBV12-4
TGTGCCAGCAGCCCGGGGACAGCTCGCTATGGCTACACCTTC,CASSPGTARYGYTF,NA,TRBJ1-2,TRBD1,TRBV14
TGTGCCAGCGCCCTTGGGTACACCGGGGAGCTGTTTTTT,CASALGYTGELFF,many,TRBJ2-2,NA,TRBV7-6
TGTGCCAGCAGCCCTCAGGCGGGACTAGCGGGAACGGTAGGGCAGTTCTTC,CASSPQAGLAGTVGQFF,NA,TRBJ2-1,TRBD2,TRBV5-5
TGTGCCACCGGGGTTGGAGGCCTCTATGAGCAGTTCTTC,CATGVGGLYEQFF,NA,TRBJ2-1,NA,TRBV24-1
TGTGCCACCAGTAAAGGGGGTGGCTATGGCTACACCTTC,CATSKGGGYGYTF,NA,TRBJ1-2,NA,TRBV24-1
TGCAGTGCTGGGGGACTAGCGAACAATGAGCAGTTCTTC,CSAGGLANNEQFF,NA,TRBJ2-1,TRBD2,TRBV20-1
TGTGCCAGCAGTGAGAGGGGGAGCGAGCAGTACTTC,CASSERGSEQYF,medium-sized,TRBJ2-7,NA,TRBV2
TGTGCCAGCAGCTTAGATAGGATAGACACAGATACGCAGTATTTT,CASSLDRIDTDTQYF,NA,TRBJ2-3,NA,TRBV11-2
TGTGCCAGCAGCTTAACGTTGGGAAATTCACCCCTCCACTTT,CASSLTLGNSPLHF,NA,TRBJ1-6,NA,TRBV7-3
TGTGCCACCAGCAGAGCGGACAGCCGATTCTATGGCTACACCTTC,CATSRADSRFYGYTF,NA,TRBJ1-2,NA,TRBV15
TGTGCCAGCAGCTTGGTCGCGGGAGGGCCCTACGAGCAGTACTTC,CASSLVAGGPYEQYF,many,TRBJ2-7,TRBD2,TRBV5-5
TGTGCCAGCAGTGACGAACAGGGGTCTACCTACGAGCAGTACTTC,CASSDEQGSTYEQYF,few,TRBJ2-7,TRBD1,TRBV6-1
TGTGCCACCAACCCTCGGACAGGATTTAATTCACCCCTCCACTTT,CATNPRTGFNSPLHF,many,TRBJ1-6,TRBD1,TRBV28
TGTGCCAGCAGCTTAGGCCAGGGGTTCGGGGAGCTGTTTTTT,CASSLGQGFGELFF,NA,TRBJ2-2,NA,TRBV7-9
TGTGCTAGTGGACTCGGTTCGAACACCGGGGAGCTGTTTTTT,CASGLGSNTGELFF,medium-sized,TRBJ2-2,NA,TRBV12-5
TGCAGCCTCCTGGAGGACAGTGAGCAGTTCTTC,CSLLEDSEQFF,NA,TRBJ2-1,NA,TRBV29-1
TGCAGTGCTAGAGGACTAGCCAGCACAGATACGCAGTATTTT,CSARGLASTDTQYF,NA,TRBJ2-3,TRBD2,TRBV20-1
TGTGCCAGCAGCTTAAGTACAGACTCACCCCTCCACTTT,CASSLSTDSPLHF,NA,TRBJ1-6,NA,TRBV11-2
TGTGCCACCAGGATCACAGGGGGCAACTATGGCTACACCTTC,CATRITGGNYGYTF,medium-sized,TRBJ1-2,TRBD1,TRBV24-1